The 3 T cell receptor beta chains reported below all come from one sample, sequenced in a study of T cells in Graves' hyperthyroidism and ophthalmopathy. RNA transcripts yielded amplified TCR beta CDR3 regions. A set of HTBI primers served as the primers for a first-round RT-PCR of the TCR CDR3. MiXCR was run by TCRdb on the multiplex PCR reads, yielding one entry per CDR3 protein. The data contain about 400,000 distinct CDR3 sequences, about a sixth of them singletons. Sample: blood. Source of these receptors: a woman aged 18-35 years with Graves' hyperthyroidism.

This clonotype was seen ten or more times. This rearrangement joins TRBV20-1 to TRBJ2-3; TRBD1 aligns across 8 bases. The length of the CDR3 is 14 residues. With V trimmed by 6 bases and J by 3 bases, 8 bases remained unmatched. Germline V gene lookup returns CDR1 DFQATT and CDR2 SNEGSKA (reference sequence). In DNA, the CDR3 is TGCAGTGCGGAGAACAGGGGGGAGACAGATACGCAGTATTTT. This codes for CSAENRGETDTQYF.

The rearrangement uses TRBV10-3 and TRBJ2-5; TRBD1 matches at 8 bases. CDR3 length equals 13 residues. Unmatched junction bases numbered 7, after V lost 2 bases and J lost 11 bases. From germline, CDR1 is ENHRY and CDR2 SYGVKD. In DNA, the CDR3 is TGTGCCATCAGTGAGACAGGGGGGTTTCGTCAGTACTTC. Its translation: CAISETGGFRQYF.

This clonotype has only a few counts. V gene TRBV25-1 combines with J gene TRBJ1-6; D gene ambiguous. The CDR3 sequence is 16 residues long. V was pared by 4 bases and J by 6 bases, with 16 bases between. Looked up from germline, CDR1 is MGHDK and CDR2 is SYGVNS. CDR3 DNA sequence: TGTGCCAGCAGTGTCGAGGAGGGTGGAACTAATTCACCCCTCCACTTT. Translating it yields CASSVEEGGTNSPLHF.